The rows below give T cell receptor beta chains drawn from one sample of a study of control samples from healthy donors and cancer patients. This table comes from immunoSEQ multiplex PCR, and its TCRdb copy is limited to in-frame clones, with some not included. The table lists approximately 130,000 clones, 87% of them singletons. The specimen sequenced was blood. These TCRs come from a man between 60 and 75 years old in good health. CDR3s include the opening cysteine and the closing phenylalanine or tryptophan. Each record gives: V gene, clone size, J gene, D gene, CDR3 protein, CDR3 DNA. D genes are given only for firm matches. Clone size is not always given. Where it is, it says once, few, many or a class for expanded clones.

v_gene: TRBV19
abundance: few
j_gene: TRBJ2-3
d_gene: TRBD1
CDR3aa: CASSPSTGNTDTQYF
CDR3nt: TGTGCCAGTAGTCCCTCGACAGGGAACACAGATACGCAGTATTTT

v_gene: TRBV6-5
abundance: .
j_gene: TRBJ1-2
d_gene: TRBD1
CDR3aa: CASSYGAGQYDGYTF
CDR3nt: TGTGCCAGCAGTTACGGGGCGGGACAGTATGACGGCTACACCTTC

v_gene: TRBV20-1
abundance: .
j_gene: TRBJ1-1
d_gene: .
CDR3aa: CSARLTAEAFF
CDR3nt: TGCAGTGCTAGACTGACGGCTGAAGCTTTCTTT

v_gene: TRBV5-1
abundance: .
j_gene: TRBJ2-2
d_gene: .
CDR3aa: CASSLNSANTGELFF
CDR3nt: TGCGCCAGCAGCTTGAACAGCGCGAACACCGGGGAGCTGTTTTTT

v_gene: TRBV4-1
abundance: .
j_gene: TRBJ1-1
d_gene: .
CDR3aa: CASSQGRANTEAFF
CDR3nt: TGCGCCAGCAGCCAAGGAAGGGCGAACACTGAAGCTTTCTTT

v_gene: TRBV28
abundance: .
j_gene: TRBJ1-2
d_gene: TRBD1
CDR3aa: CASSLPTGGGDGYTF
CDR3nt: TGTGCCAGCAGTTTACCGACAGGGGGGGGCGATGGCTACACCTTC

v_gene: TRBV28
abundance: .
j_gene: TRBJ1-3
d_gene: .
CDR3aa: CASSSGMHTIYF
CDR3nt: TGTGCCAGCAGTTCTGGGATGCACACCATATATTTT

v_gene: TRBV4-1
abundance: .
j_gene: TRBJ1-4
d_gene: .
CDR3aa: CASSQDLGGNEKLFF
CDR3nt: TGCGCCAGCAGCCAAGATCTTGGGGGGAATGAAAAACTGTTTTTT

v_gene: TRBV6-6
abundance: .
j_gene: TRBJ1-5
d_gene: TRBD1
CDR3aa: CASRQLGQGGRPQHF
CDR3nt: TGTGCCAGCAGGCAGCTAGGACAGGGCGGGCGGCCCCAGCATTTT

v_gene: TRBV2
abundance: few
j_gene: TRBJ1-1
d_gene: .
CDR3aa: CASSRSGRMNTEAFF
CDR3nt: TGTGCCAGCAGTCGATCGGGACGGATGAACACTGAAGCTTTCTTT

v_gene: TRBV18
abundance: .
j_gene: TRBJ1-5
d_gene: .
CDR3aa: CASSRSGGDQPQHF
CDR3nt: TGTGCCAGCTCACGTTCCGGGGGCGATCAGCCCCAGCATTTT